One and the same sample provided the 30 T cell receptor beta chains below, sequenced in a study of blood T cells in healthy people across ages. A second PCR, run for about 7 to 11 cycles, used a sample-barcoded 5' primer plus a J-beta primer mix. TCRdb reprocessed the 5' RACE reads with MiXCR, giving one entry per CDR3 protein. The data show 660,000 or so distinct CDR3 sequences, roughly 58% seen once. Material for sequencing was blood. The receptors here all came from a man aged 55 to 70 in good health.

V and J are TRBV10-3 and TRBJ1-2; D perhaps matches TRBD1 (6 bases). Germline V CDR1 and CDR2: ENHRY, SYGVKD. The V and J ends lost 6 bases and 2 bases respectively, with 10 bases between them. The CDR3 extends over 13 amino acids. The chain's CDR3 is CAIRPGENYGYTF. CDR3 coding DNA: TGTGCCATCAGACCAGGGGAAAACTATGGCTACACCTTC.

The V gene is TRBV6-5, the J gene TRBJ1-2; 7 bases map to TRBD1. The CDR3 has 15 amino acids. Losses at the gene ends were 6 bases for V and 0 bases for J; bases not matched to a gene: 7. The V gene's germline CDR1 is MNHEY and CDR2 SVGAGI. CDR3 sequence: CASRLQGSANYGYTF. CDR3 nucleotides: TGTGCCAGCAGGTTACAGGGGTCGGCTAACTATGGCTACACCTTC.

This clonotype was observed a handful of times. This chain links TRBV5-1 with TRBJ2-6; D ambiguous. CDR3 length equals 16 residues. Trimming took 5 bases from V and 0 from J, leaving 12 bases between them. Germline CDR1 SGHRS, CDR2 YFSETQ. This CDR3 reads CASSETPSSGANVLTF. The CDR3 coding sequence is TGCGCCAGCAGTGAGACGCCCAGCTCTGGGGCCAACGTCCTGACTTTC.

The rearrangement links TRBV6-1 to TRBJ1-1; D remains unclear. Trimming pared 5 bases from V and 1 base from J, leaving 5 bases between. Germline V gene data show CDR1 as MNHNS and CDR2 as SASEGT. The CDR3 runs to 12 residues. In DNA form, the CDR3 reads TGTGCCAGCAGTCGACAGAACACTGAAGCTTTCTTT. Translated: CASSRQNTEAFF.

V and J are TRBV29-1 and TRBJ1-1, with D perhaps matching TRBD1 (6 bases). This CDR3 contains 15 residues. Per germline, CDR1 SQVTM and CDR2 ANQGSEA. Between the trimmed V and J ends, which lost 1 base and 5 bases, there was a span of 17 bases. The DNA of the CDR3 is TGCAGCGTTGAAGGTCGGCGGGGGCGGGTTACTGAAGCTTTCTTT. Translated, it gives CSVEGRRGRVTEAFF.

The chain carries TRBV4-1 and TRBJ2-5; no reliable D call. V dropped 4 bases and J dropped 4 bases, with 13 bases sitting between them. This CDR3 comprises 14 residues. Germline V gene data show CDR1 as MGHRA and CDR2 as YSYEKL. The CDR3 bases are TGCGCCAGCAGCCCACGACAATTGTCAGAGACCCAGTACTTC. Its protein product is CASSPRQLSETQYF.

This clonotype has just one count. The chain employs TRBV6-5 and TRBJ2-5; perhaps TRBD2 as D (6 bases). Trimming took off 7 bases at V and 11 bases at J, with 26 bases between the two ends. This CDR3 is 15 amino acids long. Germline V CDR1 and CDR2: MNHEY, SVGAGI. The CDR3 loop reads CASTIAGTQNNEQYF. DNA of the CDR3: TGTGCCAGCACAATAGCCGGGACTCAAAACAATGAGCAGTACTTC.

This clonotype was picked up a small number of times. The chain links TRBV6-1 to TRBJ1-1; D remains unclear. This CDR3 has 12 amino acids. The germline gives CDR1 MNHNS, CDR2 SASEGT. Trimming left V 8 bases short and J 1 base short, with 8 bases between. CDR3 in DNA: TGTGCCAGCCGACGTGGGAACACTGAAGCTTTCTTT. Amino acid sequence: CASRRGNTEAFF.

In its sample, this clonotype was seen a few times. The V and J genes are TRBV5-1 and TRBJ2-1, with D uncertain. This CDR3 region has 17 residues. Germline CDR1 SGHRS, CDR2 YFSETQ. Between the trimmed V and J ends, which lost 3 bases and 7 bases, there was a span of 23 bases. Here the CDR3 reads CASSSRTTLIYGNEQFF. Here the CDR3 DNA reads TGCGCCAGCAGCTCCCGAACGACCCTCATTTACGGGAATGAGCAGTTCTTC. The full variable domain, completed using reference TRBV5-1 and TRBJ2-1, is KAGVTQTPRYLIKTRGQQVTLSCSPISGHRSVSWYQQTPGQGLQFLFEYFSETQRNKGNFPGRFSGRQFSNSRSEMNVSTLELGDSALYLCASSSRTTLIYGNEQFFGPGTRLTVL.

This clonotype has just a few counts. This chain links TRBV6-2 or TRBV6-3 with TRBJ2-5, with D unresolved. The CDR3 runs 13 residues. V was shortened by 2 bases and J by 5 bases, with 9 bases between the two germline ends. Germline V gene data show CDR1 as MNHEY and CDR2 as SVGEGT. CDR3 sequence: CASSYGRWETQYF. As DNA, the CDR3 is TGTGCCAGCAGTTACGGGCGTTGGGAGACCCAGTACTTC.

The rearrangement joins TRBV20-1 to TRBJ2-5; 11 positions agree with TRBD2. Germline-derived CDR1 and CDR2 are DFQATT and SNEGSKA (reference sequence). The CDR3 sequence is 16 residues long. Losses at the gene ends were 3 bases for V and 1 base for J; bases not matched to a gene: 7. CDR3 DNA sequence: TGCAGTGCTAGCCCTAGCGGGGGGCAATTCCAAGAGACCCAGTACTTC. Its protein is CSASPSGGQFQETQYF.

The CDR3 sequence is CASSVRGATEAFF. The DNA of the CDR3 is TGTGCCAGCAGCGTACGGGGGGCCACTGAAGCTTTCTTT. The J gene is TRBJ1-1, the V gene TRBV7-2; perhaps TRBD1 as D (6 bases). Germline lookup yields CDR1 SGHTA and CDR2 FQGNSA. The CDR3 loop spans 13 amino acids. V was shortened by 5 bases and J by 4 bases, with 11 bases between the two germline ends.

In this sample, this clonotype turned up a few times. This chain joins TRBV20-1 and TRBJ1-2; possible D gene TRBD1, 6 bases. The length of the CDR3 is 12 residues. CDR1 is DFQATT and CDR2 is SNEGSKA in the germline V gene (reference sequence). The CDR3 region has the DNA TGCAGGGCGATTCGGGGGGCCGGGGGCTACACCTTC. This gives the protein CRAIRGAGGYTF.

About this clonotype itself: This may arise from a read error, as a much more abundant clone is one base away. The chain is built from TRBV12-3 or TRBV12-4 and TRBJ1-6, with TRBD1 matching over 9 bases. V was pared by 4 bases and J by 9 bases, with 4 bases of the junction left unmatched. CDR3 length equals 14 residues. DNA for the CDR3: TGTGCCAGCAGTTCCGGGACAGGGAGTTCACCCCTCCACTTT. Translated, it gives CASSSGTGSSPLHF.

The CDR3 sequence: CASSYLTGGLTEKLFF. The CDR3 DNA follows: TGTGCCAGCAGTTACTTAACCGGGGGCTTGACGGAAAAACTGTTTTTT. The chain uses TRBV6-6 and TRBJ1-4; weak D call: TRBD1 (6 bases). The CDR3 runs 16 residues. The V gene's germline CDR1 is MNHNY and CDR2 SVGAGI (reference sequence). Between the trimmed V and J ends, which lost 1 base and 8 bases, there was a span of 17 bases.

As to this clonotype: A junction end diverges from the germline sequence, so it may reflect a read error. V gene TRBV12-3 or TRBV12-4 combines with J gene TRBJ1-1; TRBD1 agrees at 8 bases. This CDR3 has 14 residues. CDR3 coding DNA: TGTGTCAGCACCCCGGACAGGGCGGGGAGGAAAGCTTTCTTT. Amino acid sequence: CVSTPDRAGRKAFF.

This clonotype came up once. This chain uses TRBV7-2 with TRBJ2-6; 7 nucleotides match TRBD2. Losses at the gene ends were 5 bases for V and 0 bases for J; bases not matched to a gene: 10. CDR1 and CDR2 (germline): SGHTA, FQGNSA. There are 18 residues in the CDR3. The CDR3 DNA reads TGTGCCAGCAGCCCGGTGAGCGGGGCCCCCTCTGGGGCCAACGTCCTGACTTTC. This sequence encodes CASSPVSGAPSGANVLTF.

This CDR3 is CASSLFGGGANNEQFF. CDR3 bases: TGTGCCAGCAGCTTATTCGGCGGGGGGGCCAACAATGAGCAGTTCTTC. J is TRBJ2-1 and V is TRBV7-2; 9 bases are a match to TRBD2. There are 16 residues in the CDR3. The V segment lost 2 bases and the J segment 5 bases; nucleotides outside the gene matches: 7. Germline CDR1 SGHTA, CDR2 FQGNSA.

This chain joins TRBV3-1 and TRBJ1-2, with 7 bases that match TRBD1. Per the germline V gene, CDR1 is LGHDT and CDR2 is YNNKEL (reference sequence). With V trimmed by 0 bases and J by 7 bases, 8 bases remained unmatched. The CDR3 totals 15 residues. CDR3 DNA: TGTGCCAGCAGCCAAGAAGGAGGGGGCAGGAGTGGCTACACCTTC. Amino acid sequence: CASSQEGGGRSGYTF.

The chain joins TRBV7-2 to TRBJ2-3; weak D call: TRBD2 (6 bases). The CDR3 runs to 16 residues. Trimming cost V 1 base and J 2 bases, with 13 bases left between them. Per germline, CDR1 SGHTA and CDR2 FQGNSA. CDR3 nucleotides: TGTGCCAGCAGCTTAGTCGGCGGGGACTTCACAGATACGCAGTATTTT. Translated, it gives CASSLVGGDFTDTQYF.

V and J are TRBV3-1 and TRBJ1-1; 9 positions agree with TRBD1. V shed 1 base, J shed 2 bases, and the junction held 2 bases outside the gene matches. The CDR3 runs 15 residues. CDR1 is LGHDT, CDR2 YNNKEL, per germline (reference sequence). The CDR3 bases are TGTGCCAGCAGCCAAGCGGACAGGGGTAACACTGAAGCTTTCTTT. It translates to CASSQADRGNTEAFF.

The J gene is TRBJ2-3, the V gene TRBV20-1; either TRBD1 or TRBD2 may supply D (5 bases each). Trimming removed 6 bases from V and 4 bases from J, with 26 bases in between. The CDR3 sequence is 17 residues long. The V gene's germline CDR1 is DFQATT and CDR2 SNEGSKA (reference sequence). CDR3 in DNA: TGCAGTGCGGAGGCTTCAACACCGGGGCTACAAGCAGATACGCAGTATTTT. Its protein product is CSAEASTPGLQADTQYF.

The count of this clonotype is one. The gene calls are TRBV3-1 and TRBJ2-5, with D uncertain. V shed 0 bases and J shed 2 bases, with 10 bases lying between them. Germline CDR1 reads LGHDT; CDR2 reads YNNKEL (reference sequence). The CDR3 spans 15 residues. CDR3 coding DNA: TGTGCCAGCAGCCAAGATTGGGGAAATCAAGAGACCCAGTACTTC. It yields the protein CASSQDWGNQETQYF.

This sequence joins TRBV5-1 and TRBJ2-7; no reliable D call. CDR1 and CDR2 from the germline V gene are SGHRS and YFSETQ. The CDR3 extends over 15 amino acids. V gave up 4 bases and J gave up 0 bases, with 14 bases separating them. Written as DNA, the CDR3 is TGCGCCAGCAGCATACAGCCTGCAAGCTCCTACGAGCAGTACTTC. Translating gives CASSIQPASSYEQYF.

This clonotype appeared a few times. The J gene is TRBJ1-6, the V gene TRBV9; D perhaps matches TRBD1 (6 bases). The CDR3 contains 14 residues. Germline V gene sequence: CDR1 SGDLS, CDR2 YYNGEE. Deletions cut 3 bases from V and 6 bases from J, with 10 bases between. The CDR3 DNA sequence: TGTGCCAGCAGCGCCGGACAGAGTAATTCACCCCTCCACTTT. Encoded protein: CASSAGQSNSPLHF.

The rearrangement uses TRBV27 and TRBJ1-6; no reliable D call. This CDR3 is built from 16 residues. Germline assignment: CDR1 MNHEY and CDR2 SMNVEV (reference sequence). V lost 3 bases, J lost 10 bases, and 19 bases lay in between. The chain's CDR3 is CASSFEGLLANSPLHF. CDR3 DNA sequence: TGTGCCAGCAGTTTTGAAGGCTTACTGGCAAACTCACCCCTCCACTTT.

Only a few counts were recorded for this clonotype. V usage is TRBV5-5 and J usage is TRBJ2-2; D could derive from TRBD1 or TRBD2 (6 bases each). The CDR3 has 15 amino acids. Germline V CDR1 and CDR2: SGHKS, YYEKEE (reference sequence). The V end lost 0 bases, the J end lost 2 bases, and 8 bases lay between the germline ends. The CDR3 region has the DNA TGTGCCAGCAGCTTGGAGGGGGGCAACACCGGGGAGCTGTTTTTT. Protein: CASSLEGGNTGELFF.

The genes are TRBV7-2 and TRBJ1-4, with D unresolved. Germline V gives CDR1 SGHTA, CDR2 FQGNSA. The CDR3 has 14 amino acids. Trimming removed 5 bases at V and 3 bases at J, with 10 bases between. CDR3 sequence reads: CASSRATPNEKLFF. In DNA form, the CDR3 reads TGTGCCAGCAGCCGAGCAACGCCTAATGAAAAACTGTTTTTT.

The chain carries TRBV10-3 and TRBJ1-2; no clear D. The germline V gene encodes CDR1 ENHRY and CDR2 SYGVKD. V lost 3 bases, J lost 3 bases, and 14 bases lay in between. This CDR3 is 15 amino acids long. In nucleotides, the CDR3 is TGTGCCATCAGTGAAGCTGGGCCCTCGGACTATGGCTACACCTTC. Amino acids: CAISEAGPSDYGYTF.

The chain joins TRBV29-1 to TRBJ1-1; no clear D. Germline V gene lookup returns CDR1 SQVTM and CDR2 ANQGSEA. The CDR3 contains 13 residues. Between the trimmed V and J ends, which lost 2 bases and 1 base, there was a span of 8 bases. The CDR3 here is CSVESAWNTEAFF. The CDR3 DNA follows: TGCAGCGTTGAATCGGCCTGGAACACTGAAGCTTTCTTT.